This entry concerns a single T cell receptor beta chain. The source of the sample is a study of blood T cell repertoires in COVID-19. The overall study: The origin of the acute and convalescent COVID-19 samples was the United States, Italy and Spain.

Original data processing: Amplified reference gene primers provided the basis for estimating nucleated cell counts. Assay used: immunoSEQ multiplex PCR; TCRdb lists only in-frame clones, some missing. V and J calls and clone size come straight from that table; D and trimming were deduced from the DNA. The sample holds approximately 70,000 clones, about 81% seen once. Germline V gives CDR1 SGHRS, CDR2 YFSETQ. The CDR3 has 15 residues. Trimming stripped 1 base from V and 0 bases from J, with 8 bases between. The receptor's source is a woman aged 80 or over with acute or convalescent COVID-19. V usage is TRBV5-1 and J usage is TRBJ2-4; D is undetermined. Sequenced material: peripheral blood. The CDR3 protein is CASSLPQLAKNIQYF. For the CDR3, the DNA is TGCGCCAGCAGCTTGCCACAGCTAGCCAAAAACATTCAGTACTTC.